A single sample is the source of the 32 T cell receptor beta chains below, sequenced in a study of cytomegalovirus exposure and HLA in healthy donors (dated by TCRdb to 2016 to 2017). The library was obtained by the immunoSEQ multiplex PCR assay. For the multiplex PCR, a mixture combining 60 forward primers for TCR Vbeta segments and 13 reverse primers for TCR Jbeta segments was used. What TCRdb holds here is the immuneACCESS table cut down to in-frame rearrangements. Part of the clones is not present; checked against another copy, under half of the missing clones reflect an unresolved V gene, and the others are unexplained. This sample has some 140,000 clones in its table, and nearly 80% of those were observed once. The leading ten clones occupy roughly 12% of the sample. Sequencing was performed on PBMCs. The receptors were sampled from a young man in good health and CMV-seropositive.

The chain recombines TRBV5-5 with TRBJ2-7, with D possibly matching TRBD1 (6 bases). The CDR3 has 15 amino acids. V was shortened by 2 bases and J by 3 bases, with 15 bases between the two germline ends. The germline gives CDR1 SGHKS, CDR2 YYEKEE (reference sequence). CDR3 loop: CASSFIQGSIYEQYF. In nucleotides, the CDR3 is TGTGCCAGCAGCTTTATACAGGGATCGATCTACGAGCAGTACTTC. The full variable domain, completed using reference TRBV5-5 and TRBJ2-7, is DAGVTQSPTHLIKTRGQQVTLRCSPISGHKSVSWYQQVLGQGPQFIFQYYEKEERGRGNFPDRFSARQFPNYSSELNVNALLLGDSALYLCASSFIQGSIYEQYFGPGTRLTVT.

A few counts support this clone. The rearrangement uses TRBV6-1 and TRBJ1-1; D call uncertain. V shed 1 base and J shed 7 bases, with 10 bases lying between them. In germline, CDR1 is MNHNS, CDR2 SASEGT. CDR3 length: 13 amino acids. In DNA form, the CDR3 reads TGTGCCAGCAGTGAAGTCCCTGAGGGTGAAGCTTTCTTT. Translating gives CASSEVPEGEAFF.

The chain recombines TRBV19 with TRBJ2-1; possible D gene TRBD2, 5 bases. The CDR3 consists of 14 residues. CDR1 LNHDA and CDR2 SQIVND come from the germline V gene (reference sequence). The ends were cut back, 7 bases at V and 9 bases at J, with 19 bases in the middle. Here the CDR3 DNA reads TGTGCCAGTAACCCCCCGGGAAGAAGTGGTGAGCAGTTCTTC. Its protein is CASNPPGRSGEQFF.

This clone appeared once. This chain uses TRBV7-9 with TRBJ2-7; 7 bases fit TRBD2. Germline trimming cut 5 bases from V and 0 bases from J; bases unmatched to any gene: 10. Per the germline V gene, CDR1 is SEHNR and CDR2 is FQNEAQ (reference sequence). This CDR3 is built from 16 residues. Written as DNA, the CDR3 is TGTGCCAGCAGCGATTTGGCCGGGGGGAGCTCCTACGAGCAGTACTTC. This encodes CASSDLAGGSSYEQYF.

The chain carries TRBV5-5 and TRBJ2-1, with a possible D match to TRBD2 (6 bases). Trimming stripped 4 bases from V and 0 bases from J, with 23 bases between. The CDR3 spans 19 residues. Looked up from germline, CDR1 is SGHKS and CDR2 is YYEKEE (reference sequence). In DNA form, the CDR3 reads TGTGCCAGCAGCCAACGCGGGCTAGCGATTACGAGCTCCTACAATGAGCAGTTCTTC. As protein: CASSQRGLAITSSYNEQFF.

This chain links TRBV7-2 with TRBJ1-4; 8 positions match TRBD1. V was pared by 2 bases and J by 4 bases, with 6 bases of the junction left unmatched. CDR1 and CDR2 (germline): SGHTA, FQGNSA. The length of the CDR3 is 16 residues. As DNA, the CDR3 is TGTGCCAGCAGCTTATCCCCGGGACAGGATAATGAAAAACTGTTTTTT. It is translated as CASSLSPGQDNEKLFF.

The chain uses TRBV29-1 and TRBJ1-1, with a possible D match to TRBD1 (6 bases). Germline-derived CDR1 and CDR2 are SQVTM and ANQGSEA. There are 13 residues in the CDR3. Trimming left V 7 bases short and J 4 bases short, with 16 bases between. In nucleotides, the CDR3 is TGCAGCGGAATTACAGGGATTGGCACTGAAGCTTTCTTT. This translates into CSGITGIGTEAFF.

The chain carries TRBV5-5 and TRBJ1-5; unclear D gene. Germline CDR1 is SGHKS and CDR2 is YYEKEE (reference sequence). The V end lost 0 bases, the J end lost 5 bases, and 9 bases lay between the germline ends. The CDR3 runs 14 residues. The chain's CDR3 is CASSLVAGDQPQHF. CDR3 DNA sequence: TGTGCCAGCAGCTTGGTGGCAGGCGATCAGCCCCAGCATTTT.

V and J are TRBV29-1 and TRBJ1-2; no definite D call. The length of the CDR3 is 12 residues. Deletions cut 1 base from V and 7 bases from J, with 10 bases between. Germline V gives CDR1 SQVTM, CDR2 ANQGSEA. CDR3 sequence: CSVEAGAGGYTF. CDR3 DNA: TGCAGCGTTGAAGCGGGCGCGGGTGGCTACACCTTC.

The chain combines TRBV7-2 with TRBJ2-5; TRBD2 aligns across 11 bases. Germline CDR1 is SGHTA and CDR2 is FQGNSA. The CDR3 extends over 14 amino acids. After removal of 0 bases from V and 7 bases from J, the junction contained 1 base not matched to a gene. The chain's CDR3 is CASSLALAGGTQYF. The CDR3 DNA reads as TGTGCCAGCAGCTTAGCGCTAGCGGGAGGGACCCAGTACTTC.

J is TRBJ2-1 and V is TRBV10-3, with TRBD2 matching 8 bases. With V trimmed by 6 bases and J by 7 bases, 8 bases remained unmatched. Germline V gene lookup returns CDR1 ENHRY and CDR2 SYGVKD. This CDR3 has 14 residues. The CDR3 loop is CAIRGSGSLNEQFF. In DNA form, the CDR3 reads TGTGCCATCAGGGGCAGCGGGAGTTTGAATGAGCAGTTCTTC.

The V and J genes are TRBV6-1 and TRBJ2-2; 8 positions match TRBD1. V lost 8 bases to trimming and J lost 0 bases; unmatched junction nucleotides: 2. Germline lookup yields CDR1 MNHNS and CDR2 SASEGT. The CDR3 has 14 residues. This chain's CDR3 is CASRTGTNTGELFF. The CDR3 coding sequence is TGTGCCAGCCGGACAGGGACGAACACCGGGGAGCTGTTTTTT.

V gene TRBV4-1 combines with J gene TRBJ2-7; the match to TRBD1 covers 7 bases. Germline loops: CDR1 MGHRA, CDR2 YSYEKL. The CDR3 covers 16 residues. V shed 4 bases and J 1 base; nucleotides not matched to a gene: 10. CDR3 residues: CASSRTTGTESYEQYF. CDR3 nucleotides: TGCGCCAGCAGCCGCACGACCGGGACAGAGTCCTACGAGCAGTACTTC.

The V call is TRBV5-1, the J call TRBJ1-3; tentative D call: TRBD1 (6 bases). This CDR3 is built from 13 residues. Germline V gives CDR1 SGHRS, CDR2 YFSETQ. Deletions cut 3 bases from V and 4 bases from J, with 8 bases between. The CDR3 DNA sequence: TGCGCCAGCAGCTCCGGACAGGGAAACACCATATATTTT. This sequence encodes CASSSGQGNTIYF.

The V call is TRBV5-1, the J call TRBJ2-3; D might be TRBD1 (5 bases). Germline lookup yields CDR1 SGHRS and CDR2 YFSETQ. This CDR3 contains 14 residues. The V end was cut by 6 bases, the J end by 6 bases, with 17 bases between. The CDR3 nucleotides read TGCGCCAGCACAACAGGCCTTGAGGTGGATACGCAGTATTTT. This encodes CASTTGLEVDTQYF.

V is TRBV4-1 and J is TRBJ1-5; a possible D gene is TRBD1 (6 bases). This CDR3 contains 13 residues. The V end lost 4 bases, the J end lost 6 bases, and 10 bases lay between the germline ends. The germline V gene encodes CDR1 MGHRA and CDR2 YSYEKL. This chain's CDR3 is CASSLQGTQPQHF. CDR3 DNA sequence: TGCGCCAGCAGCCTTCAGGGGACTCAGCCCCAGCATTTT.

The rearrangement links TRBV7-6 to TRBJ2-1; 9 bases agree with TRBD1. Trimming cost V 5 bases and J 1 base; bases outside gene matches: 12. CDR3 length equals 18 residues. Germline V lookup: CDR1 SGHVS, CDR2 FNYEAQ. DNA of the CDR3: TGTGCCAGCAGCCCCCGCCTCGGGGGACAGGGTTCCTACAATGAGCAGTTCTTC. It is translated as CASSPRLGGQGSYNEQFF. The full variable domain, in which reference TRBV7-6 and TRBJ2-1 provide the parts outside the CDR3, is GAGVSQSPRYKVTKRGQDVALRCDPISGHVSLYWYRQALGQGPEFLTYFNYEAQQDKSGLPNDRFSAERPEGSISTLTIQRTEQRDSAMYRCASSPRLGGQGSYNEQFFGPGTRLTVL.

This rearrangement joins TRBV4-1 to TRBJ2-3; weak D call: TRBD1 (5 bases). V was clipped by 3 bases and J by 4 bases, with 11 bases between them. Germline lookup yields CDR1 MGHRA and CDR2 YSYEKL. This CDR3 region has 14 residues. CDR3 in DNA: TGCGCCAGCAGCCAGGGGCCAATCCCAGATACGCAGTATTTT. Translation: CASSQGPIPDTQYF.

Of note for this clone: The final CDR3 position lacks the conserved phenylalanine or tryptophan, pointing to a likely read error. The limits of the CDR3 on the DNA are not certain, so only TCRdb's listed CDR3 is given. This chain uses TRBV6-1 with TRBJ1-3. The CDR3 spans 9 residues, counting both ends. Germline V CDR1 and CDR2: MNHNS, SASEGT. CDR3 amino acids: CASSEACTR.

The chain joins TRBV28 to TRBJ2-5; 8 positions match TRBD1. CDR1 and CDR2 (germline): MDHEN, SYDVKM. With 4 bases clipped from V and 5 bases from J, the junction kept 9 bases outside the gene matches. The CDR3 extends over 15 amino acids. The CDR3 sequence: CASSSIEDRAETQYF. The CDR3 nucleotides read TGTGCCAGCAGTTCCATAGAGGACAGGGCTGAGACCCAGTACTTC. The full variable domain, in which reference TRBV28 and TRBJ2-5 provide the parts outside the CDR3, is DVKVTQSSRYLVKRTGEKVFLECVQDMDHENMFWYRQDPGLGLRLIYFSYDVKMKEKGDIPEGYSVSREKKERFSLILESASTNQTSMYLCASSSIEDRAETQYFGPGTRLLVL.

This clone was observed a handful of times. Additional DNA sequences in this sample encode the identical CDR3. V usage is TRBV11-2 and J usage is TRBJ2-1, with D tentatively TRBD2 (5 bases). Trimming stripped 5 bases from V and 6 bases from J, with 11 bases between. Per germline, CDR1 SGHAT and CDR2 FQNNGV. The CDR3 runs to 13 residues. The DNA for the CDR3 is TGTGCCAGCAGCCCTGGACTTATCAATGAGCAGTTCTTC. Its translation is CASSPGLINEQFF.

Written as DNA, the CDR3 is TGTGCCAGCAGCTTCACACAGGGGGTGGGCGAGCAGTACTTC. As protein: CASSFTQGVGEQYF. This chain links TRBV7-2 with TRBJ2-7, with 8 bases fitting TRBD1. The CDR3 covers 14 residues. The J segment lost 6 bases and the V segment lost 3 bases, leaving 7 bases of the junction unmatched. The germline V gene has CDR1 SGHTA and CDR2 FQGNSA.

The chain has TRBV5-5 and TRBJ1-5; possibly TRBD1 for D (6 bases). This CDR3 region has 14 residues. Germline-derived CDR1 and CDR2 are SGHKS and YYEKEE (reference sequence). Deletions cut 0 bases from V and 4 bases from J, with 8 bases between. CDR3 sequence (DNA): TGTGCCAGCAGCTTGGGGACAGCAAATCAGCCCCAGCATTTT. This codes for CASSLGTANQPQHF.

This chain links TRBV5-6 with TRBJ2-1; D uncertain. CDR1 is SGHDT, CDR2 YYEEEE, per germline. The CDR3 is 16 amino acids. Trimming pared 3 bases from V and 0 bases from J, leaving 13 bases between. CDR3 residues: CASSSIASDSYNEQFF. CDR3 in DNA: TGTGCCAGCAGCTCGATAGCATCAGACTCCTACAATGAGCAGTTCTTC.

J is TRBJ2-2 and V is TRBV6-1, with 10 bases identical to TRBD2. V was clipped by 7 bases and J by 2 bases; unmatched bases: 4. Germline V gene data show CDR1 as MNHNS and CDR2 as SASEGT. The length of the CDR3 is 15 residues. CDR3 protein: CASNGLAENTGELFF. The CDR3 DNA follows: TGTGCCAGCAACGGACTAGCGGAAAACACCGGGGAGCTGTTTTTT.

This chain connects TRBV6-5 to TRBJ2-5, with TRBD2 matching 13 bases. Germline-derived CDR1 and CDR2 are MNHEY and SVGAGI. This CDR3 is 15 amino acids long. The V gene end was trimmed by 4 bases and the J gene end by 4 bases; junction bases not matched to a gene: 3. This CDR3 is CASSWGLAGRETQYF. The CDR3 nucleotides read TGTGCCAGCAGTTGGGGACTAGCGGGAAGAGAGACCCAGTACTTC.

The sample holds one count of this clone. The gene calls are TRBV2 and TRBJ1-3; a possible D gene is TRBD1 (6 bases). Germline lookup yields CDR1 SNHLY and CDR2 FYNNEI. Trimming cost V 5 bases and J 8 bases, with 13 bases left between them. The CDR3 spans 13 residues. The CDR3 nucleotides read TGTGCCAGCAGTCTACAGGGTGGGGACACCATATATTTT. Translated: CASSLQGGDTIYF.

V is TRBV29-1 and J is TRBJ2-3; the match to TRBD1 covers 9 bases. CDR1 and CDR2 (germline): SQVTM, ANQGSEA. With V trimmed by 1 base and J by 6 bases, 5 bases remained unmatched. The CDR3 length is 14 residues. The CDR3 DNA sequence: TGCAGCGTTGAAGGCTGGACAGGGGACGATACGCAGTATTTT. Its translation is CSVEGWTGDDTQYF.

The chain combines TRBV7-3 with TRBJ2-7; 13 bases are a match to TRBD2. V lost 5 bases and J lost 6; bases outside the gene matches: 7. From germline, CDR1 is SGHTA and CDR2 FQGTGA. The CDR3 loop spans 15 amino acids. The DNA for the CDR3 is TGTGCCAGCAGCAAAGGACTAGCGGGAGAAGGCGAGCAGTACTTC. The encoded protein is CASSKGLAGEGEQYF.

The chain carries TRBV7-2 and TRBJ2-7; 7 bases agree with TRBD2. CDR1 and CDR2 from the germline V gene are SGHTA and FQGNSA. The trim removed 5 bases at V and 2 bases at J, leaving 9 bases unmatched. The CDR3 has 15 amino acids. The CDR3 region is CASSPAGTNPYEQYF. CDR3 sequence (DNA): TGTGCCAGCAGCCCGGCCGGGACTAATCCCTACGAGCAGTACTTC.

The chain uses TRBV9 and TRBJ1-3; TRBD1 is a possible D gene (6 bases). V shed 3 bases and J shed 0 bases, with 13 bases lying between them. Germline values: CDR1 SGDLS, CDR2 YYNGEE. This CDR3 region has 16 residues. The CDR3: CASSEPTGHSGNTIYF. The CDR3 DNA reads TGTGCCAGCAGCGAGCCGACAGGCCACTCTGGAAACACCATATATTTT. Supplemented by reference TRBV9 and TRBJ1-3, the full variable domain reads DSGVTQTPKHLITATGQRVTLRCSPRSGDLSVYWYQQSLDQGLQFLIQYYNGEERAKGNILERFSAQQFPDLHSELNLSSLELGDSALYFCASSEPTGHSGNTIYFGEGSWLTVV.

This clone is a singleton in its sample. The CDR3 protein is CASKEGFNEQYF. CDR3 nucleotide sequence: TGTGCCAGCAAGGAGGGCTTCAACGAGCAGTACTTC. The chain has TRBV28 and TRBJ2-7, with D possibly matching TRBD2 (6 bases). The CDR3 runs 12 residues. Germline V gene sequence: CDR1 MDHEN, CDR2 SYDVKM. The V end was cut by 7 bases, the J end by 5 bases, with 12 bases between.